This TCR beta chain was captured in a study of blood T cell repertoires in COVID-19. About the research overall: Specimens from acute and convalescent COVID-19 originated in the United States, Italy and Spain. Nucleic acid was either cDNA or gDNA, and it came from T cells, B-cell-depleted T cells, or PBMCs.

The assay was immunoSEQ multiplex PCR, and TCRdb's table has in-frame clones only and misses some. The sample comprises around 30,000 clones, 75% to 90% of which are singletons, and roughly a tenth rests with the top ten. V was clipped by 4 bases and J by 6 bases; unmatched bases: 16. The CDR3 sequence is 17 residues long. Germline loops: CDR1 SGHNT, CDR2 YYREEE (reference sequence). The clonotype comes from a man aged 60 to 69 with acute or convalescent COVID-19. The rearrangement uses TRBV5-4 and TRBJ2-3; 8 nucleotides align to TRBD2. The sample was peripheral blood. The CDR3 region has the DNA TGTGCCAGCAGCCTATCGTCCGGGACTAGGGGTACTGATACGCAGTATTTT. Residues: CASSLSSGTRGTDTQYF.